The next 3 T cell receptor beta chains were all read from a single sample in a study of CXCR3-negative and CXCR3-positive naive CD8 T cells (dated by TCRdb to about 2019). Instrument used: NextSeq 550. The Human TCR Profiling Kit (MiLaboratory) was used to make UMI-labeled 5' RACE TRB cDNA libraries. Each CDR3 protein sequence appears as one entry after TCRdb reprocessed the reads, and no DNA is included. The table for this sample lists approximately 74,000 distinct CDR3 sequences. Of the sample, around 1.5% is held by the ten largest clones. The specimen sequenced was naive CXCR3- CD8+ T cells from blood. Reading the label with the study, this specimen's cell subset or site is: CD45RO-CCR7+CD27+CD95- naive CD8+ T cells lacking CXCR3 (TNR3-). The receptors stem from a human donor in good health. Some clones in this sample may be carry-over from other donors' samples.

CDR3 in amino acids: CASEAGTGVNIQYF. The rearrangement links TRBV19 to TRBJ2-4; TCRdb names TRBD1, which stays unverified in the absence of DNA. The CDR3 sequence is 14 residues long. Germline V gene data show CDR1 as LNHDA and CDR2 as SQIVND (reference sequence).

The chain joins TRBV6-4 to TRBJ1-2. The germline gives CDR1 MRHNA, CDR2 SNTAGT. The CDR3 has 20 residues. The CDR3: CASSVSSGGARGHGNYGYTF.

The chain couples TRBV7-9 to TRBJ1-3. The CDR3 runs 16 residues. Germline V gene sequence: CDR1 SEHNR, CDR2 FQNEAQ (reference sequence). The CDR3 sequence is CASSLVEASSGNTIYF.